This TCR beta chain is drawn from a study of blood T cell repertoires in COVID-19. The table came from immunoSEQ multiplex PCR; TCRdb's copy has only in-frame clones and leaves some out. The sample gives roughly 110,000 clones, around 86% of which show up once; 7% to 9.5% is in the top ten. This clonotype was obtained from a man in his 70s with acute or convalescent COVID-19. Sequenced material: peripheral blood.

CDR3 coding DNA: TGCGCCAGCAGGGAGACAGGGCTATTTGAGCAGTTCTTC. Translated, it gives CASRETGLFEQFF. This chain connects TRBV4-1 to TRBJ2-1, with 7 bases lining up with TRBD1. CDR1 is MGHRA and CDR2 is YSYEKL in the germline V gene. V trimming: 6 bases; J trimming: 9 bases; junction bases outside the gene matches: 8. The CDR3 consists of 13 residues.